These 30 T cell receptor beta chains were sequenced from one sample in a study of OX40 agonist ivuxolimab in advanced cancers. Profiling relied on immunoSEQ multiplex PCR, and the TCRdb table lists in-frame clones only, not all of them. The sample lists around 39,000 clones, about 81% occurring once. This specimen was CD4+ or CD8+ T cells sorted from blood, taken in a trial of the OX40 agonist ivuxolimab. The origin of the receptors is an adult with an advanced solid tumor such as melanoma, head and neck, liver or kidney cancer.

The chain employs TRBV6-1 and TRBJ1-4; D is uncertain. The CDR3 length is 13 residues. Trimming pared 6 bases from V and 8 bases from J, leaving 13 bases between. Germline CDR1 and CDR2: MNHNS and SASEGT. Written as DNA, the CDR3 is TGTGCCAGCAGGGTGGGCTTTGTCGAAAAACTGTTTTTT. It is translated as CASRVGFVEKLFF.

The gene calls are TRBV7-3 and TRBJ1-6; no reliable D call. The V end was cut by 2 bases, the J end by 9 bases, with 8 bases between. The CDR3 is 13 residues long. Looked up from germline, CDR1 is SGHTA and CDR2 is FQGTGA. CDR3 residues: CASSLGGRSPLHF. The CDR3 bases are TGTGCCAGCAGCTTAGGAGGTCGTTCACCCCTCCACTTT.

The V and J genes are TRBV6-5 and TRBJ1-2, with TRBD1 matching 7 bases. Trimming took 1 base from V and 8 from J; bases not matched to a gene: 7. The CDR3 is 14 residues long. The germline V gene has CDR1 MNHEY and CDR2 SVGAGI. CDR3 in amino acids: CASSYYGTVNGYTF. The CDR3, as DNA: TGTGCCAGCAGTTACTACGGGACAGTCAACGGCTACACCTTC.

The V call is TRBV4-1, the J call TRBJ2-7; 7 nucleotides align to TRBD1. The J segment lost 7 bases and the V segment lost 2 bases, leaving 5 bases of the junction unmatched. CDR1 MGHRA and CDR2 YSYEKL come from the germline V gene. The CDR3 has 13 amino acids. This CDR3 reads CASSQNRGREQYF. The CDR3 nucleotides are TGCGCCAGCAGCCAAAACAGGGGTCGAGAGCAGTACTTC.

Here the CDR3 reads CASSLAAGSGYEQYF. The CDR3 DNA sequence: TGCGCCAGCAGCTTGGCTGCGGGGTCGGGCTACGAGCAGTACTTC. The gene calls are TRBV5-1 and TRBJ2-7; possible D gene TRBD2, 6 bases. Germline CDR1 SGHRS, CDR2 YFSETQ. The CDR3 length is 15 residues. V gave up 0 bases and J gave up 3 bases, with 13 bases separating them.

The chain joins TRBV6-1 to TRBJ1-2; maybe TRBD1 (6 bases). Germline CDR1 and CDR2: MNHNS and SASEGT. Trimming stripped 8 bases from V and 8 bases from J, with 18 bases between. CDR3 size: 13 residues. The CDR3 nucleotides are TGTGCCAGCGTGCCGGGGGGGCGGAGGGGCTACACCTTC. Amino acids: CASVPGGRRGYTF.

This clone was seen more than once but under ten times. The chain combines TRBV6-1 with TRBJ1-5; D gene unclear. This CDR3 comprises 15 residues. The germline gives CDR1 MNHNS, CDR2 SASEGT. With 2 bases removed from V and 3 bases from J, the gap between germline ends came to 11 bases. As DNA, the CDR3 is TGTGCCAGCAGTGAAAATAGGGCCGTCAATCAGCCCCAGCATTTT. It codes for CASSENRAVNQPQHF.

In its sample, this clone was seen a few times. The chain uses TRBV11-1 and TRBJ1-3, with D perhaps matching TRBD1 (5 bases). The CDR3 has 13 amino acids. V was pared by 7 bases and J by 0 bases, with 7 bases between. Germline V gives CDR1 SGHAT, CDR2 FQDESV (reference sequence). The CDR3 reads CASTDTSGNTIYF. CDR3 in DNA: TGTGCCAGCACGGACACCTCTGGAAACACCATATATTTT.

This chain uses TRBV7-2 with TRBJ1-4, with a weak D call TRBD1 (5 bases). The germline V and J ends were trimmed by 3 bases and 8 bases, with 19 bases remaining between them. In germline, CDR1 is SGHTA, CDR2 FQGNSA. This CDR3 spans 16 amino acids. The CDR3 protein is CASSFAPTASHEKLFF. The CDR3 nucleotides read TGTGCCAGCAGCTTCGCTCCGACAGCTAGCCACGAAAAACTGTTTTTT.

The rearrangement links TRBV5-1 to TRBJ1-6; D call uncertain. V dropped 0 bases and J dropped 10 bases, with 14 bases sitting between them. CDR1 and CDR2 from the germline V gene are SGHRS and YFSETQ. This CDR3 has 15 amino acids. The CDR3 is CASSLEDGRRSPLHF. The CDR3 DNA follows: TGCGCCAGCAGCTTGGAAGACGGGCGTCGATCACCCCTCCACTTT. Full variable domain (outside the CDR3, taken from reference TRBV5-1 and TRBJ1-6): KAGVTQTPRYLIKTRGQQVTLSCSPISGHRSVSWYQQTPGQGLQFLFEYFSETQRNKGNFPGRFSGRQFSNSRSEMNVSTLELGDSALYLCASSLEDGRRSPLHFGNGTRLTVT.

In its sample, this clone was seen a few times. The chain's CDR3 is CASSHRPGKNTGELFF. In DNA, the CDR3 is TGTGCCAGCTCCCACCGCCCGGGAAAGAACACCGGGGAGCTGTTTTTT. The gene calls are TRBV18 and TRBJ2-2; D may be TRBD2 (5 bases). The CDR3 sequence is 16 residues long. Trimming shortened V by 6 bases and J by 1 base, and 15 bases separated the two germline ends. CDR1 is KGHSH and CDR2 is LQKENI in the germline V gene.

This rearrangement joins TRBV11-2 to TRBJ2-1, with no clear D. The ends were cut back, 6 bases at V and 4 bases at J, with 16 bases in the middle. Germline V gives CDR1 SGHAT, CDR2 FQNNGV. The CDR3 sequence is 15 residues long. The CDR3 nucleotides are TGTGCCAGCAGTGGGCTCGTAGGGTTGTACAATGAGCAGTTCTTC. This gives the protein CASSGLVGLYNEQFF. The complete variable domain, with remaining parts taken from reference TRBV11-2 and TRBJ2-1, reads EAGVAQSPRYKIIEKRQSVAFWCNPISGHATLYWYQQILGQGPKLLIQFQNNGVVDDSQLPKDRFSAERLKGVDSTLKIQPAKLEDSAVYLCASSGLVGLYNEQFFGPGTRLTVL.

The V and J genes are TRBV11-3 and TRBJ2-3; D is perhaps TRBD2 (6 bases). This CDR3 comprises 17 residues. The V gene lost 0 bases and the J gene lost 3 bases, with 16 bases spanning the gap. The germline gives CDR1 SGHNT, CDR2 YENEEA. The CDR3 reads CASSLEVRGRPTDTQYF. The DNA for the CDR3 is TGTGCCAGCAGCTTAGAGGTGCGGGGTCGTCCGACAGATACGCAGTATTTT.

The rearrangement joins TRBV7-9 to TRBJ2-7; D ambiguous. CDR1 and CDR2 from the germline V gene are SEHNR and FQNEAQ (reference sequence). The CDR3 consists of 13 residues. The V end was cut by 4 bases, the J end by 6 bases, with 13 bases between. The DNA of the CDR3 is TGTGCCAGCAGCTCCAAGACCCCAGCCGAGCAGTACTTC. Its protein product is CASSSKTPAEQYF.

V gene TRBV6-6 combines with J gene TRBJ2-5, with 12 bases that match TRBD2. This CDR3 contains 14 residues. After removal of 5 bases from V and 5 bases from J, the junction contained 3 bases not matched to a gene. Germline V gene lookup returns CDR1 MNHNY and CDR2 SVGAGI (reference sequence). The CDR3 spells CASSRLAGVETQYF. The CDR3 nucleotides read TGTGCCAGCAGTCGACTAGCGGGAGTGGAGACCCAGTACTTC.

The rearrangement links TRBV7-3 to TRBJ2-3, with 11 positions matching TRBD2. Germline CDR1 and CDR2: SGHTA and FQGTGA. The CDR3 runs to 15 residues. The V segment lost 0 bases and the J segment 6 bases; nucleotides outside the gene matches: 2. The CDR3 DNA reads as TGTGCCAGCAGCTTAACTAGCGGGGGGGCGGATACGCAGTATTTT. It is translated as CASSLTSGGADTQYF.

This rearrangement joins TRBV11-2 to TRBJ2-1, with 8 bases fitting TRBD2. Per the germline V gene, CDR1 is SGHAT and CDR2 is FQNNGV. The CDR3 length is 16 residues. V trimming: 5 bases; J trimming: 4 bases; junction bases outside the gene matches: 10. CDR3 nucleotide sequence: TGTGCCAGCAGCCCAGTGGTAGCGGGACGGTACAATGAGCAGTTCTTC. It codes for CASSPVVAGRYNEQFF.

V usage is TRBV6-5 and J usage is TRBJ2-2, with 7 bases identical to TRBD1. Germline values: CDR1 MNHEY, CDR2 SVGAGI. V dropped 6 bases and J dropped 6; count of bases not matched to a gene: 4. The CDR3 totals 13 residues. The CDR3 is CASRTGFSGELFF. The CDR3 DNA reads TGTGCCAGCAGGACAGGGTTTTCCGGGGAGCTGTTTTTT.

The V and J genes are TRBV25-1 and TRBJ2-1; D gene unclear. V was cut by 4 bases and J by 6 bases, with 13 bases left in between. Germline V gives CDR1 MGHDK, CDR2 SYGVNS. The CDR3 is 14 amino acids. CDR3 nucleotides: TGTGCCAGCAGTGGGAAGAGAAGAGGCAATGAGCAGTTCTTC. Its translation: CASSGKRRGNEQFF.

The chain has TRBV9 and TRBJ1-2; TRBD1 is a possible D gene (6 bases). Looked up from germline, CDR1 is SGDLS and CDR2 is YYNGEE. This CDR3 region has 15 residues. V lost 4 bases to trimming and J lost 1 base, with 14 bases between them. Written as DNA, the CDR3 is TGTGCCAGCAGCTCGCGGACAGCAAATAACTATGGCTACACCTTC. This codes for CASSSRTANNYGYTF. The variable domain in full, completed from reference TRBV9 and TRBJ1-2, reads DSGVTQTPKHLITATGQRVTLRCSPRSGDLSVYWYQQSLDQGLQFLIQYYNGEERAKGNILERFSAQQFPDLHSELNLSSLELGDSALYFCASSSRTANNYGYTFGSGTRLTVV.

The V and J genes are TRBV30 and TRBJ1-6; perhaps TRBD1 as D (5 bases). Looked up from germline, CDR1 is GTSNPN and CDR2 is SVGIG (reference sequence). The CDR3 has 14 residues. V was cut by 0 bases and J by 9 bases, with 12 bases left in between. Here the CDR3 DNA reads TGTGCCTGGAGTGTCGGGACCGCCGGTTCACCCCTCCACTTT. Its protein product is CAWSVGTAGSPLHF.

This clone appeared a few times. This sequence joins TRBV13 and TRBJ2-1, with D maybe TRBD2 (6 bases). Germline V gene sequence: CDR1 PRHDT, CDR2 FYEKMQ (reference sequence). Trimming took off 3 bases at V and 4 bases at J, with 13 bases between the two ends. CDR3 length equals 15 residues. CDR3 protein: CASSFSPSAYNEQFF. CDR3 nucleotide sequence: TGTGCCAGCAGCTTTAGCCCTAGCGCTTACAATGAGCAGTTCTTC.

J is TRBJ2-5 and V is TRBV28, with TRBD2 identical over 8 bases. The V segment lost 6 bases and the J segment 6 bases; nucleotides outside the gene matches: 12. CDR3 length: 15 residues. The germline gives CDR1 MDHEN, CDR2 SYDVKM. CDR3 sequence: CASRKPGAGGKTQYF. The CDR3 bases are TGTGCCAGCAGGAAACCCGGGGCGGGGGGTAAGACCCAGTACTTC.

The V call is TRBV9, the J call TRBJ1-2; 10 bases fit TRBD1. The V segment lost 3 bases and the J segment 2 bases; nucleotides outside the gene matches: 1. The CDR3 is 14 residues long. Per germline, CDR1 SGDLS and CDR2 YYNGEE. CDR3 sequence reads: CASSAGQGNYGYTF. DNA for the CDR3: TGTGCCAGCAGCGCGGGACAGGGGAACTATGGCTACACCTTC. The full variable domain, with the rest looked up from reference TRBV9 and TRBJ1-2, is DSGVTQTPKHLITATGQRVTLRCSPRSGDLSVYWYQQSLDQGLQFLIQYYNGEERAKGNILERFSAQQFPDLHSELNLSSLELGDSALYFCASSAGQGNYGYTFGSGTRLTVV.

The chain has TRBV27 and TRBJ2-1; D possibly corresponds to TRBD2 (5 bases). The CDR3 contains 16 residues. In germline, CDR1 is MNHEY, CDR2 SMNVEV (reference sequence). V lost 0 bases to trimming and J lost 0 bases, with 9 bases between them. The CDR3 spells CASSLSGGSSYNEQFF. CDR3 DNA: TGTGCCAGCAGTTTATCAGGTGGGAGCTCCTACAATGAGCAGTTCTTC.

The chain's CDR3 is CASSNRAGKETQYF. The CDR3, as DNA: TGTGCCAGCAGCAACAGGGCTGGCAAAGAGACCCAGTACTTC. The chain joins TRBV7-8 to TRBJ2-5; possible D gene TRBD1, 6 bases. Germline lookup yields CDR1 SGHVS and CDR2 FQNEAQ. This CDR3 contains 14 residues. V gave up 5 bases and J gave up 3 bases, with 13 bases separating them.

This chain links TRBV10-3 with TRBJ2-1; TRBD2 agrees at 8 bases. Trimming cost V 4 bases and J 0 bases; bases outside gene matches: 2. Germline CDR1 and CDR2: ENHRY and SYGVKD. The CDR3 runs to 15 residues. The CDR3 is CAISVSGNSYNEQFF. The DNA for the CDR3 is TGTGCCATCAGTGTTAGCGGGAACTCCTACAATGAGCAGTTCTTC.

This clone showed up just once. This chain links TRBV4-3 with TRBJ2-5; TRBD1 might be the D (5 bases). V was clipped by 2 bases and J by 5 bases, with 15 bases between them. This CDR3 spans 15 amino acids. From germline, CDR1 is LGHNA and CDR2 YSLEER. The CDR3: CASSQSGATVETQYF. Here the CDR3 DNA reads TGCGCCAGCAGCCAAAGTGGGGCAACTGTGGAGACCCAGTACTTC.

The V call is TRBV10-1, the J call TRBJ1-1; 7 bases agree with TRBD1. From germline, CDR1 is WNHNN and CDR2 SYGVQD (reference sequence). The CDR3 spans 13 residues. V lost 5 bases to trimming and J lost 10 bases; unmatched junction nucleotides: 10. The CDR3 loop is CASSSQGESGAFF. The CDR3 coding sequence is TGCGCCAGCAGTAGTCAGGGGGAGAGCGGAGCTTTCTTT.

This chain uses TRBV6-4 with TRBJ1-1, with TRBD1 as a possible D gene (5 bases). The germline CDR1 and CDR2 sequences are MRHNA and SNTAGT. The CDR3 is 13 amino acids. Between the trimmed V and J ends, which lost 6 bases and 7 bases, there was a span of 15 bases. CDR3 in amino acids: CASSRELYGEAFF. The CDR3 DNA sequence: TGTGCCAGCAGCAGGGAGCTCTACGGTGAAGCTTTCTTT.